This is a list of T cell receptor beta chains from one sample in a study of neurological immune-mediated disorders. TCRdb used MiXCR to reprocess the 5' RACE reads, holding one entry per CDR3 protein. Here the sample spans fewer than 90,000 distinct CDR3 sequences, 10% being singletons. Sequencing input: PBMCs. These receptors came from a middle-aged man in good health. Each CDR3 is given with its conserved first and last residue. Fields, in order: clone size, D gene, J gene, V gene, CDR3 protein, CDR3 DNA. The D gene is left open where the match is weak. The size field is filled for only some rows; it gives once, few, many or a size class.

clone_size: many; d_call: TRBD1; j_call: TRBJ1-1; v_call: TRBV20-1; cdr3_aa: CSASDQTGLNTEAFF; cdr3_nt: TGCAGTGCTTCCGACCAGACAGGGTTGAACACTGAAGCTTTCTTT
clone_size: many; d_call: -; j_call: TRBJ1-6; v_call: TRBV7-3; cdr3_aa: CASSPDGSYNSPLHF; cdr3_nt: TGTGCCAGCAGCCCCGACGGATCTTATAATTCACCCCTCCACTTT
clone_size: medium-sized; d_call: TRBD1; j_call: TRBJ2-7; v_call: TRBV7-2; cdr3_aa: CASSTRTGRIYEQYF; cdr3_nt: TGTGCCAGCAGCACTCGGACAGGGAGAATCTACGAGCAGTACTTC
clone_size: many; d_call: TRBD1; j_call: TRBJ1-1; v_call: TRBV5-1; cdr3_aa: CASRNRGGDTEAFF; cdr3_nt: TGCGCCAGCAGAAACAGGGGAGGGGACACTGAAGCTTTCTTT
clone_size: many; d_call: -; j_call: TRBJ2-4; v_call: TRBV4-2; cdr3_aa: CASSQEGGRGGKNIQYF; cdr3_nt: TGTGCCAGCAGCCAAGAGGGCGGGAGAGGGGGCAAAAACATTCAGTACTTC
clone_size: -; d_call: -; j_call: TRBJ1-1; v_call: TRBV5-6; cdr3_aa: CASSLQRSCTEAFF; cdr3_nt: TGTGCCAGCAGCTTGCAGCGAAGTTGCACTGAGGCTTTCTTT
clone_size: many; d_call: -; j_call: TRBJ2-3; v_call: TRBV18; cdr3_aa: CASSPRRERSLYTDTQYF; cdr3_nt: TGTGCCAGCTCACCGCGAAGGGAGCGGAGCCTTTACACAGATACGCAGTATTTT
clone_size: many; d_call: -; j_call: TRBJ2-7; v_call: TRBV5-1; cdr3_aa: CASRDDGRYEQYF; cdr3_nt: TGCGCCAGCAGGGATGACGGACGCTACGAGCAGTACTTC
clone_size: many; d_call: TRBD2; j_call: TRBJ2-5; v_call: TRBV5-1; cdr3_aa: CASRPTSGPLGETQYF; cdr3_nt: TGCGCCAGCCGACCCACTAGCGGCCCCTTGGGAGAGACCCAGTACTTC
clone_size: many; d_call: -; j_call: TRBJ2-3; v_call: TRBV5-1; cdr3_aa: CASSLVVDTQYF; cdr3_nt: TGCGCCAGCAGCTTGGTTGTAGATACGCAGTATTTT
clone_size: many; d_call: TRBD1; j_call: TRBJ1-2; v_call: TRBV27; cdr3_aa: CASSMMGQGVYTF; cdr3_nt: TGTGCCAGCAGCATGATGGGACAGGGAGTCTACACCTTC
clone_size: many; d_call: TRBD2; j_call: TRBJ2-7; v_call: TRBV28; cdr3_aa: CASREIAGGRSYEQYF; cdr3_nt: TGTGCCAGCAGGGAAATAGCGGGAGGCCGCTCCTACGAGCAGTACTTC
clone_size: many; d_call: -; j_call: TRBJ2-2; v_call: TRBV10-3; cdr3_aa: CAISESSAGELFF; cdr3_nt: TGTGCCATCAGTGAGTCTTCGGCCGGGGAGCTGTTTTTT
clone_size: many; d_call: -; j_call: TRBJ2-7; v_call: TRBV6-5; cdr3_aa: CASSKGVFGYEQYF; cdr3_nt: TGTGCCAGCAGTAAAGGGGTGTTCGGCTACGAGCAGTACTTC
clone_size: many; d_call: TRBD2; j_call: TRBJ2-5; v_call: TRBV5-1; cdr3_aa: CASSPPSGGGETQYF; cdr3_nt: TGCGCCAGCAGCCCGCCATCGGGAGGAGGGGAGACCCAGTACTTC
clone_size: -; d_call: -; j_call: TRBJ1-1; v_call: TRBV20-1; cdr3_aa: CSATPHSNTEAFF; cdr3_nt: TGCAGTGCTACCCCCCACTCTAACACTGAAGCTTTCTTT
clone_size: many; d_call: TRBD2; j_call: TRBJ2-7; v_call: TRBV20-1; cdr3_aa: CSARLGLAGKGEQYF; cdr3_nt: TGCAGTGCTAGACTAGGACTAGCGGGAAAAGGGGAGCAGTACTTC
clone_size: many; d_call: TRBD2; j_call: TRBJ2-7; v_call: TRBV15; cdr3_aa: CATSTRRPSGGAREQYF; cdr3_nt: TGTGCCACCAGCACCCGCCGTCCTAGCGGGGGGGCCCGCGAGCAGTACTTC
clone_size: many; d_call: -; j_call: TRBJ1-1; v_call: TRBV10-2; cdr3_aa: CASGYRDNREAFF; cdr3_nt: TGCGCCAGCGGTTACAGGGACAACCGTGAAGCTTTCTTT
clone_size: many; d_call: -; j_call: TRBJ1-1; v_call: TRBV6-6; cdr3_aa: CASTFTGEAFF; cdr3_nt: TGTGCCAGCACATTCACAGGGGAAGCTTTCTTT
clone_size: many; d_call: -; j_call: TRBJ2-1; v_call: TRBV5-5; cdr3_aa: CASSFLALNEQFF; cdr3_nt: TGTGCCAGCAGCTTTCTAGCCCTCAATGAGCAGTTCTTC
clone_size: -; d_call: -; j_call: TRBJ2-3; v_call: TRBV29-1; cdr3_aa: CSVEDLTKLDTQYF; cdr3_nt: TGCAGCGTTGAAGATTTGACTAAGTTGGATACGCAGTATTTT
clone_size: many; d_call: -; j_call: TRBJ2-3; v_call: TRBV7-8; cdr3_aa: CANTPAGQPSTDTQYF; cdr3_nt: TGTGCCAACACACCCGCCGGACAACCTAGCACAGATACGCAGTATTTT
clone_size: many; d_call: -; j_call: TRBJ2-2; v_call: TRBV7-6; cdr3_aa: CASSLYWGENTGELFF; cdr3_nt: TGTGCCAGCAGCTTATATTGGGGAGAGAACACCGGGGAGCTGTTTTTT
clone_size: many; d_call: TRBD2; j_call: TRBJ2-3; v_call: TRBV28; cdr3_aa: CASSPLGGGVSDTQYF; cdr3_nt: TGTGCCAGCAGCCCCTTAGGCGGGGGGGTTTCAGATACGCAGTATTTT
clone_size: many; d_call: TRBD2; j_call: TRBJ2-3; v_call: TRBV6-2/TRBV6-3; cdr3_aa: CASSYSGDTDTQYF; cdr3_nt: TGTGCCAGCAGTTACAGCGGGGACACAGATACGCAGTATTTT
clone_size: few; d_call: TRBD2; j_call: TRBJ2-1; v_call: TRBV7-2; cdr3_aa: CATDTPLAGTSGDNEQFF; cdr3_nt: TGTGCCACCGACACCCCACTAGCGGGAACGTCAGGCGACAATGAGCAGTTCTTC
clone_size: many; d_call: -; j_call: TRBJ2-7; v_call: TRBV7-9; cdr3_aa: CASSPRDTSYEQYF; cdr3_nt: TGTGCCAGCAGCCCTCGGGACACCTCCTACGAGCAGTACTTC
clone_size: many; d_call: -; j_call: TRBJ2-5; v_call: TRBV5-1; cdr3_aa: CASSLRRPSQETQYF; cdr3_nt: TGCGCCAGCAGCTTGCGAAGGCCTTCGCAAGAGACCCAGTACTTC
clone_size: many; d_call: -; j_call: TRBJ1-1; v_call: TRBV20-1; cdr3_aa: CSARPDKEAFF; cdr3_nt: TGCAGTGCTAGACCCGACAAAGAAGCTTTCTTT
clone_size: many; d_call: -; j_call: TRBJ2-1; v_call: TRBV5-1; cdr3_aa: CASSLGTFNEQFF; cdr3_nt: TGCGCCAGCAGCCTCGGGACTTTCAATGAGCAGTTCTTC
clone_size: many; d_call: -; j_call: TRBJ1-3; v_call: TRBV20-1; cdr3_aa: CSARPGQNRNTIYF; cdr3_nt: TGCAGTGCTAGACCCGGACAGAACCGAAACACCATATATTTT
clone_size: many; d_call: TRBD1; j_call: TRBJ2-7; v_call: TRBV9; cdr3_aa: CASSVGTGGPYEQYF; cdr3_nt: TGTGCCAGCAGCGTAGGGACAGGGGGACCCTACGAGCAGTACTTC
clone_size: many; d_call: -; j_call: TRBJ1-5; v_call: TRBV10-3; cdr3_aa: CAISDREGNQPQHF; cdr3_nt: TGTGCCATCAGTGACAGGGAAGGCAATCAGCCCCAGCATTTT
clone_size: many; d_call: TRBD2; j_call: TRBJ2-1; v_call: TRBV20-1; cdr3_aa: CSAEKTSGGRNEQFF; cdr3_nt: TGCAGTGCTGAAAAGACTAGCGGGGGGAGGAATGAGCAGTTCTTC
clone_size: -; d_call: TRBD1; j_call: TRBJ1-1; v_call: TRBV15; cdr3_aa: CATSVRQGFEAFF; cdr3_nt: TGTGCCACCAGCGTCCGACAGGGGTTTGAAGCTTTCTTT
clone_size: many; d_call: -; j_call: TRBJ1-4; v_call: TRBV5-5; cdr3_aa: CASSTPEATNEKLFF; cdr3_nt: TGTGCCAGCAGCACTCCAGAGGCAACTAATGAAAAACTGTTTTTT
clone_size: many; d_call: -; j_call: TRBJ2-7; v_call: TRBV7-2; cdr3_aa: CASSSSSYEQYF; cdr3_nt: TGTGCCAGCAGCTCGTCCTCCTACGAGCAGTACTTC
clone_size: many; d_call: -; j_call: TRBJ2-5; v_call: TRBV5-1; cdr3_aa: CASSLAGWEETQYF; cdr3_nt: TGCGCCAGCAGCTTGGCAGGGTGGGAAGAGACCCAGTACTTC
clone_size: many; d_call: -; j_call: TRBJ2-2; v_call: TRBV5-1; cdr3_aa: CASSLGGIAGELFF; cdr3_nt: TGCGCCAGCAGCTTGGGGGGAATAGCCGGGGAGCTGTTTTTT
clone_size: many; d_call: -; j_call: TRBJ1-6; v_call: TRBV7-9; cdr3_aa: CASSDRSYNSPLHF; cdr3_nt: TGTGCCAGCAGTGACAGGTCCTATAATTCACCCCTCCACTTT
clone_size: many; d_call: TRBD1; j_call: TRBJ2-7; v_call: TRBV6-5; cdr3_aa: CASSYSYGTGPSYEQYF; cdr3_nt: TGTGCCAGCAGTTACTCATATGGGACAGGGCCCTCCTACGAGCAGTACTTC
clone_size: many; d_call: -; j_call: TRBJ2-3; v_call: TRBV20-1; cdr3_aa: CSARESADTQYF; cdr3_nt: TGCAGTGCTAGAGAGTCGGCAGATACGCAGTATTTT
clone_size: many; d_call: TRBD2; j_call: TRBJ2-1; v_call: TRBV20-1; cdr3_aa: CSARPLAGGSSYNEQFF; cdr3_nt: TGCAGTGCTAGACCCCTAGCGGGAGGTTCCTCCTACAATGAGCAGTTCTTC
clone_size: many; d_call: TRBD1; j_call: TRBJ1-5; v_call: TRBV28; cdr3_aa: CASSRDGTGWQPQHF; cdr3_nt: TGTGCCAGCAGTCGAGACGGGACAGGCTGGCAGCCCCAGCATTTT
clone_size: many; d_call: TRBD2; j_call: TRBJ2-5; v_call: TRBV29-1; cdr3_aa: CSVDGLAGLAGQETQYF; cdr3_nt: TGCAGCGTTGATGGACTAGCGGGCTTGGCGGGCCAAGAGACCCAGTACTTC
clone_size: many; d_call: -; j_call: TRBJ2-3; v_call: TRBV5-1; cdr3_aa: CATKKEGHTDTQYF; cdr3_nt: TGCGCCACCAAAAAGGAAGGGCACACAGATACGCAGTATTTT
clone_size: many; d_call: -; j_call: TRBJ2-4; v_call: TRBV6-6; cdr3_aa: CASSPPDSSGAKNIQYF; cdr3_nt: TGTGCCAGCAGTCCCCCGGACAGCTCCGGGGCCAAAAACATTCAGTACTTC
clone_size: many; d_call: -; j_call: TRBJ2-5; v_call: TRBV19; cdr3_aa: CASRLSLWETQYF; cdr3_nt: TGTGCCAGTAGGTTAAGTTTGTGGGAGACCCAGTACTTC
clone_size: many; d_call: -; j_call: TRBJ2-7; v_call: TRBV6-4; cdr3_aa: CASSRPVGVLRGEQYF; cdr3_nt: TGTGCCAGCAGCCGCCCTGTGGGGGTCCTCCGGGGGGAGCAGTACTTC
clone_size: -; d_call: -; j_call: TRBJ2-7; v_call: TRBV2; cdr3_aa: CASRGTVEVPYEQYF; cdr3_nt: TGTGCCAGCAGGGGGACGGTTGAAGTTCCCTACGAGCAGTACTTC
clone_size: many; d_call: -; j_call: TRBJ2-6; v_call: TRBV2; cdr3_aa: CASKGSGANVLTF; cdr3_nt: TGTGCCAGCAAGGGCTCTGGGGCCAACGTCCTGACTTTC
clone_size: many; d_call: TRBD1; j_call: TRBJ2-4; v_call: TRBV7-9; cdr3_aa: CASSLTGTNIQYF; cdr3_nt: TGTGCCAGCAGCTTGACAGGGACAAACATTCAGTACTTC